This T cell receptor beta chain appears in the sequencing data of a study of T cell repertoires in aging, cancer and after chemotherapy (dated by TCRdb to about 2019). Study-level background: Six donor age groups were covered, ranging from 30 or younger up to 70 or older, and each group contained at least three individuals. TCR repertoires from healthy donor controls were recorded over periods of several months to years and showed clear clonal overlap between repeated samplings. The cohort comprised 200 to 250 cancer patients, approximately 90 with hematological and fewer than 140 with solid cancers, plus 95 healthy donors as a reference group. To examine immunoaging and T cell reconstitution after chemotherapy, the study profiled TCR beta repertoires in peripheral blood from healthy donors and cancer patients. The complete dataset included some 10 million TCR reads. The full study reports these points: According to the authors, the repertoire data do not allow conclusions to be drawn about immunological memory after chemotherapy. Compared with age-matched healthy donors, untreated patients with hematological or solid cancers had significantly lower TCR diversity and higher clonality in blood. Declining TCR diversity with age in healthy donors was mainly explained by loss of richness; in cancer patients, loss of evenness also contributed. In both cancer cohorts, the median generation probability rose over the chemotherapy interval, which suggests that the repertoire was reconstituted through rebound thymic output.

Genomic DNA extracted from peripheral blood, rather than sorted cells or RNA, was used as the source for amplification of TCR beta rearrangements. Rearranged TRB sequences spanning V, D and J segments were amplified by multiplex touch-down PCR using a mixed TRB-A/B primer pool. Illumina adapters and sample indices were added to the amplicons in two consecutive PCR reactions performed with Phusion HS II polymerase. Amplicons were gel-purified using the NucleoSpin Gel and PCR Clean-up kit and were subsequently checked with Qubit and an Agilent 2100 Bioanalyzer. Sequencing of the libraries was done on an Illumina MiSeq with paired-end, single-indexed 600-cycle runs. The authors' pipeline ran thus. MiXCR versions 2.12 and 3.0.5 were used to process the TRB sequences. Each unique CDR3 nucleotide sequence was counted as one clone, and only productive sequences with at least two reads were retained. Repertoire metrics included Shannon diversity, evenness, clonality (one minus evenness), and alpha-parameterized diversity profiles from alpha 0 to 5. The IGoR algorithm was used to calculate generation probabilities of clones in the paired pre- and post-chemotherapy samples. In TCRdb, the public reads were trimmed at Q25 with fastp and aligned with MiXCR, with productive beta chains retained. Rows are unified per CDR3 protein, each entry keeping the most common DNA and genes. Clone size and V and J calls follow TCRdb, not the original study. The sample profile shows 10,000 to 15,000 distinct CDR3 sequences; less than 40% of them were found once. The ten most abundant clones make up approximately 6.6% of the sample.

Notes on this clonotype: It has no known antigen specificity. Base-call qualities are not available, and no considerably larger clone is one nucleotide away.

The sample comprised blood. This sequence originates from a human donor in good health. The donor label of this sample is uncertain.

The DNA reads TGTGCCAGCAAATTCGGACTAGCGGAAGACCCTCGGCAGTACTTC. It specifies CASKFGLAEDPRQYF. The chain is assembled from TRBV6-5 and TRBJ2-7; TRBD2 lines up with 10 middle nucleotides. Taken from the germline V gene, the CDR1 and CDR2 loops are MNHEY and SVGAGI. Germline trimming: 7 bases from V, 9 bases from J; junction bases outside gene matches: 15. The CDR3 holds 15 amino acids from the cysteine to the phenylalanine. The read is trimmed to its CDR3 DNA, 45 bases read in frame from base 1.